What follows are 17 T cell receptor beta chains derived from one specimen sequenced in a study of siplizumab effects on memory and regulatory T cells. Some clones are missing from TCRdb's copy, which holds only in-frame ones; the method was immunoSEQ multiplex PCR. The repertoire includes about 85,000 clones, 95% of them detected once, and about 18% sits in the top ten. The sample comprised CD8+ T cells sorted from blood. The receptors derive from a human donor in good health.

The chain recombines TRBV27 with TRBJ2-7; 12 nucleotides match TRBD1. Germline loops: CDR1 MNHEY, CDR2 SMNVEV (reference sequence). The CDR3 is made up of 14 amino acids. With 5 bases clipped from V and 7 bases from J, the junction kept 6 bases outside the gene matches. CDR3 bases: TGTGCCAGCAGTCCGGGACAGGGGGCACGAGAGCAGTACTTC. Translated: CASSPGQGAREQYF.

This rearrangement joins TRBV21-1 to TRBJ1-2; the DNA was not used to check the table's D call, TRBD1. TRBV21-1 represents a pseudogene. The CDR3 consists of 14 residues. CDR3 sequence reads: CASQINRGIYGYTF. The CDR3 DNA reads TGTGCCAGCCAAATCAACAGGGGTATCTATGGCTACACCTTC.

The rearrangement joins TRBV7-9 to TRBJ2-5; maybe TRBD1 (6 bases). The J call may be wrong; the DNA end is better matched by TRBJ2-7. The CDR3 contains 15 residues. Germline values: CDR1 SEHNR, CDR2 FQNEAQ (reference sequence). The CDR3 region has the DNA TGTGCCAGCAGCCCCCTTGGGCAGGGGTTCAACGAGCAGTACTTC. It encodes CASSPLGQGFNEQYF.

This chain joins TRBV19 and TRBJ1-1, with D possibly TRBD1 on 5 matching bases. Germline V gene sequence: CDR1 LNHDA, CDR2 SQIVND (reference sequence). The CDR3 consists of 14 residues. The V and J ends lost 1 base and 5 bases respectively, with 11 bases between them. CDR3 in amino acids: CASSIGGGLTEAFF. The CDR3 DNA sequence: TGTGCCAGTAGTATAGGCGGGGGATTGACTGAAGCTTTCTTT.

The rearrangement links TRBV28 to TRBJ2-1; 8 nucleotides match TRBD2. V dropped 5 bases and J dropped 1; count of bases not matched to a gene: 4. CDR1 and CDR2 from the germline V gene are MDHEN and SYDVKM. The CDR3 contains 15 residues. CDR3 loop: CASSTGTSSYNEQFF. In DNA form, the CDR3 reads TGTGCCAGCAGTACTGGGACTAGTTCCTACAATGAGCAGTTCTTC.

The gene calls are TRBV9 and TRBJ2-3; tentatively, D is TRBD1 or TRBD2 (5 bases each). This CDR3 is 16 amino acids long. V was cut by 0 bases and J by 5 bases, with 16 bases left in between. Germline loops: CDR1 SGDLS, CDR2 YYNGEE. CDR3 region: CASSVVGTMGVDTQYF. CDR3 DNA: TGTGCCAGCAGCGTAGTGGGGACGATGGGGGTAGATACGCAGTATTTT.

This chain uses TRBV27 with TRBJ2-1, with D uncertain. Trimming cost V 6 bases and J 6 bases, with 6 bases left between them. The CDR3 extends over 11 amino acids. The germline V gene has CDR1 MNHEY and CDR2 SMNVEV (reference sequence). CDR3 residues: CASRWGNEQFF. The CDR3 DNA follows: TGTGCCAGCAGGTGGGGCAATGAGCAGTTCTTC.

This chain links TRBV7-9 with TRBJ2-1; D unresolved. V lost 2 bases, J lost 3 bases, and 8 bases lay in between. CDR1 and CDR2 (germline): SEHNR, FQNEAQ (reference sequence). The CDR3 is made up of 14 amino acids. This chain's CDR3 is CASSLRHLYNEQFF. Here the CDR3 DNA reads TGTGCCAGCAGCTTACGTCATCTCTACAATGAGCAGTTCTTC.

Concerning this clone: This CDR3 is also generated by other DNA sequences in the sample. The genes are TRBV9 and TRBJ1-5; 8 nucleotides agree with TRBD1. Trimming cost V 3 bases and J 2 bases; bases outside gene matches: 1. CDR3 length: 14 residues. CDR1 SGDLS and CDR2 YYNGEE come from the germline V gene. The CDR3 DNA reads as TGTGCCAGCAGCGCAGGGGGCGGCAATCAGCCCCAGCATTTT. Its protein product is CASSAGGGNQPQHF.

This sequence joins TRBV13 and TRBJ1-4; 8 nucleotides align to TRBD1. The J segment lost 10 bases and the V segment lost 5 bases, leaving 9 bases of the junction unmatched. CDR1 and CDR2 (germline): PRHDT, FYEKMQ (reference sequence). The CDR3 extends over 14 amino acids. CDR3 in DNA: TGTGCCAGCAGCCCGACGACAGGGGATGGAAAACTGTTTTTT. It encodes CASSPTTGDGKLFF.

V is TRBV11-2 and J is TRBJ1-4, with TRBD1 identical over 9 bases. J was trimmed by 8 bases and V by 5 bases; bases with no gene match: 9. Germline values: CDR1 SGHAT, CDR2 FQNNGV. The CDR3 consists of 15 residues. This chain's CDR3 is CASSRTGTGTEKLFF. DNA for the CDR3: TGTGCCAGCAGCCGCACGGGGACAGGGACGGAAAAACTGTTTTTT.

The CDR3 DNA reads as TGTGCCAGCAGTGCCCGGGACGGATACACCGGGGAGCTGTTTTTT. It translates to CASSARDGYTGELFF. V and J are TRBV6-1 and TRBJ2-2, with D perhaps given as TRBD1 or TRBD2 (5 bases each). CDR1 and CDR2 from the germline V gene are MNHNS and SASEGT. Trimming pared 4 bases from V and 3 bases from J, leaving 12 bases between. The CDR3 spans 15 residues.

V gene TRBV7-6 combines with J gene TRBJ2-5; D gene ambiguous. CDR1 is SGHVS, CDR2 FNYEAQ, per germline. V dropped 7 bases and J dropped 5 bases, with 17 bases sitting between them. The CDR3 is made up of 14 amino acids. This chain's CDR3 is CASTQGQVWETQYF. The CDR3 nucleotides read TGTGCCAGCACCCAAGGGCAGGTCTGGGAGACCCAGTACTTC.

This chain joins TRBV5-1 and TRBJ2-7; D uncertain. The V and J ends lost 4 bases and 1 base respectively, with 12 bases between them. Germline CDR1 is SGHRS and CDR2 is YFSETQ. The CDR3 runs to 14 residues. The CDR3 protein is CASSGVPESYEQYF. In DNA, the CDR3 is TGCGCCAGCAGCGGGGTCCCCGAGTCCTACGAGCAGTACTTC.

The J gene is TRBJ2-1, the V gene TRBV19, with D unresolved. The V gene's germline CDR1 is LNHDA and CDR2 SQIVND (reference sequence). The CDR3 totals 13 residues. CDR3: CATSPAPYNEQFF. For the CDR3, the DNA is TGTGCTACGAGCCCGGCCCCTTACAATGAGCAGTTCTTC.

The chain recombines TRBV6-5 with TRBJ1-1; perhaps TRBD1 as D (6 bases). The length of the CDR3 is 13 residues. V dropped 4 bases and J dropped 7 bases, with 13 bases sitting between them. Looked up from germline, CDR1 is MNHEY and CDR2 is SVGAGI. The DNA for the CDR3 is TGTGCCAGCAGTTCCGATGGGGGCCTTGAAGCTTTCTTT. It yields the protein CASSSDGGLEAFF.

V is TRBV7-6 and J is TRBJ1-1; a weak D match, TRBD1 (6 bases). The germline V gene has CDR1 SGHVS and CDR2 FNYEAQ. Trimming left V 4 bases short and J 1 base short, with 7 bases between. The CDR3 consists of 13 residues. This chain's CDR3 is CASSSRGNTEAFF. CDR3 in DNA: TGTGCCAGCAGCTCCAGGGGGAACACTGAAGCTTTCTTT.